Included here is one T cell receptor (beta chain) sequence, with context. Its antigen remains unidentified. No per-base quality is available; no much larger clone lies one base away. Patients with a history of autoimmune disease or receiving systemic immunosuppression were excluded from the trial. In every dose cohort, peripheral blood was drawn for TCR sequencing at baseline, cycle 4 day 1, and cycle 7 day 1. The samples were drawn from a first-in-human, open-label, multicenter phase I dose-escalation trial of ivuxolimab. Adults with locally advanced or metastatic melanoma, renal cell carcinoma, hepatocellular carcinoma or head and neck squamous cell carcinoma were enrolled in the trial. CD4+ and CD8+ T cells were sorted separately from peripheral blood before TCR sequencing. To sequence the TCRbeta CDR3 region, genomic DNA was isolated from the sorted cells. TCRbeta CDR3 regions were sequenced using the immunoSEQ Assay. TCRdb provides this immuneACCESS table in a form limited to in-frame rearrangements. Some clones are lacking; in checked studies, under half of them reflect an unresolved V gene, and why the rest are absent is not known. The sample includes more than 75,000 clones, with roughly four fifths observed a single time. The top ten clonotypes cover 6.5% to 8% of the sample.

The data were obtained in a study of OX40 agonist ivuxolimab in advanced cancers. Regarding the research as a whole: Ivuxolimab was an agonistic, fully human IgG2 monoclonal antibody directed against OX40 (CD134), a costimulatory receptor. Intravenous ivuxolimab was administered to patients every 2 weeks at six dose levels: 0.01, 0.1, 0.3, 1.5, 3 and 10 mg/kg. Of the approximately 50 dose-escalation patients, hepatocellular carcinoma was present in about 20, melanoma in around 15, renal cell carcinoma in 9 and head and neck cancer in 9. In the dose-escalation cohort, approximately 82% of patients were male, and the mean age was approximately 64 years, with a range of about 23 to 85. Prior anti-PD-1, anti-PD-L1 or anti-CTLA-4 therapy was permitted, and checkpoint inhibitors had been received by approximately 39% of dose-escalation patients. Partial responses occurred in three dose-escalation patients: two with cutaneous melanoma and one with hepatocellular carcinoma. The point of sequencing TCRbeta in the periphery was to test whether ivuxolimab changed TCR sequence diversity and drove clonal T-cell expansion. The paper describes the monotherapy dose-escalation part (N = 52 patients) of the phase I trial of ivuxolimab.

General study outcomes and caveats: Partial responders in the 0.1-3.0 mg/kg groups had among the lowest normalized peripheral clonal expansion, especially among CD8+ T cells. At doses from 0.1 to 3.0 mg/kg, clonal expansion was seen in both CD4+ and CD8+ blood T cells between baseline and week 6. After ivuxolimab, more expanded clones were found on average in CD8+ T cells than in CD4+ T cells. Low levels of normalized T-cell clonal expansion were also seen in some patients who did not respond. Antigen specificity was not determined for the clonally expanded peripheral T cells.

CDR1 and CDR2 are drawn from the germline V gene: SQVTM, ANQGSEA. From cysteine to phenylalanine, the CDR3 is 17 amino acids long. The kept DNA is CDR3 alone, 51 bases in frame from the first base. Trimming accounts for 2 bases at V and 0 bases at J, while the number of junction bases matched to no gene is 11. The chain links TRBV29-1 with TRBJ1-2; the junction holds 8 bases that match TRBD1. The receptor was derived from an adult with an advanced solid tumor such as melanoma, head and neck, liver or kidney cancer. This specimen consisted of CD4+ or CD8+ T cells sorted from blood, obtained in a trial of the OX40 agonist ivuxolimab. The CDR3 region: CSVESPDRGPPNYGYTF. The DNA reads as follows: TGCAGCGTTGAAAGCCCCGACAGGGGTCCCCCTAACTATGGCTACACCTTC.